Sequencing of this T cell receptor (beta chain) was carried out in a study of cytotoxic CD8 clonotypes in ibrutinib-treated CLL. For the study at large: For this cohort, patients were some eleven relapsed/refractory and about 16 treatment-naive, while 17 were IGHV unmutated. Among patients, around 25 responded partially and 2 completely; some 15 then stayed remitted and around 12 progressed after median around 70 months. Findings and caveats of the study: Baseline values of clonality outstripped age-matched healthy donors and followed circulating CD8+ T-cell counts.

In the case of this clone: What it recognizes is unknown.

Profiling relied on immunoSEQ multiplex PCR, and the TCRdb table lists in-frame clones only, not all of them. The sample shows hundreds of thousands of clones, roughly 79% of them seen only once. This material consisted of PBMCs, taken after 12 months of ibrutinib treatment. This sequence was found in a human donor with chronic lymphocytic leukemia.

CDR3 nucleotides: TGTGCCAGCAGCGTAGCTGTTACCACAGATACGCAGTATTTT. It is translated as CASSVAVTTDTQYF. The V gene is TRBV9, the J gene TRBJ2-3; D ambiguous. The CDR3 sequence is 14 residues long. Germline V gene sequence: CDR1 SGDLS, CDR2 YYNGEE. V was pared by 0 bases and J by 2 bases, with 7 bases between.